This TCR beta chain was retrieved from a study of blood T cell repertoires in COVID-19. Study in general: Samples representing acute and convalescent COVID-19 were sourced from the United States, Italy and Spain. T cells, B-cell-depleted T cells, or PBMCs supplied cDNA or gDNA.

V was trimmed by 4 bases and J by 10 bases, leaving 11 bases between them. This CDR3 has 13 amino acids. Looked up from germline, CDR1 is WNHNN and CDR2 is SYGVQD (reference sequence). Data came from immunoSEQ multiplex PCR; TCRdb stores just in-frame clones and leaves some out. The table lists under 200,000 clones, more than 60% of them singletons. The TCR originated in a man aged 70-80 years with acute or convalescent COVID-19. The sequenced material came from peripheral blood. The V and J genes are TRBV10-1 and TRBJ1-6; no clear D gene. The CDR3 nucleotides are TGCGCCAGCAGTGGGGATGAGGGCTCACCCCTCCACTTT. Encoded protein: CASSGDEGSPLHF.